This TCR beta chain was retrieved from a study of Graves' ophthalmopathy and Graves' hyperthyroidism (dated by TCRdb to 2016 to 2019). Turning to the overall study: Hyperthyroidism was defined as stable when no progression to ophthalmopathy occurred within 18 months of follow-up. After sampling, hyperthyroidism patients received methimazole starting at 30 mg daily, and ophthalmopathy patients received high-dose intravenous methylprednisolone. TCR beta repertoire signatures were used to distinguish Graves' ophthalmopathy from Graves' hyperthyroidism and to predict progression to ophthalmopathy. T-cell repertoires of thyroid tissue and blood were compared in over 5 hyperthyroidism patients. An independent validation cohort comprised about 20 hyperthyroidism patients and around 16 patients who later progressed from hyperthyroidism to ophthalmopathy. In total, approximately 130 blood samples were TCR-sequenced: some 43 ophthalmopathy, approximately 80 hyperthyroidism and approximately 17 hyperthyroidism-to-ophthalmopathy patients. To explore V-J signatures that separate ophthalmopathy from hyperthyroidism, a discovery set of about a hundred patients was enrolled, consisting of approximately 44 with ophthalmopathy and approximately 60 with stable hyperthyroidism.

Study-wide findings and limitations: Sample size was not predetermined statistically, and investigators were not blinded to group allocation. Most expanded thyroid clonotypes with frequency above 0.001 were also detected in blood, suggesting blood repertoires may reflect the thyroid immune response. In validation, the model predicted ophthalmopathy progression with about 70% sensitivity and less than 80% specificity; some 13 predicted patients were CT-confirmed with GO in a median of approximately six months. In cross-validation, the 13-signature model distinguished ophthalmopathy from stable hyperthyroidism with around 90% sensitivity and approximately 81% specificity, while in the test set the corresponding values were roughly 80% and 75%.

For repertoire sequencing, the TCR beta CDR3 regions were amplified from RNA transcripts. The first round of RT-PCR was done with HTBI primers and the Qiagen OneStep RT-PCR kit, and was followed by a second round of multiplex PCR, then size selection and purification. Libraries were sequenced paired-end with 100 bp reads on an Illumina HiSeq2000. The authors processed their data as follows. Reads were processed with SOAPnuke, discarding reads with adapters, uncalled bases, mean Phred below 15, or no exact constant-primer or identifier match. COPE v1.2.5 was used to merge the high-quality paired reads. Unique nucleotide sequences were defined as clonotypes and aligned to IMGT TRB V, D and J references using MiTCR v1.1. The analysis was limited to V-J combinations with a frequency above 0.0001, which together covered 99.2% of the repertoires. A TCR clonal expansion and chaos score per V-J combination was defined as the ratio of F50 clonal expansion to chaos observed in the TCRdist matrix. Welch's t-statistics and random forest were used to reduce features to some 13 V-J combinations, which were fed into a naive Bayes classifier. The Morisita-Horn index was used to measure how similar the thyroid and blood repertoires were. TCRdb trimmed public reads at Q25 via fastp, called clones via MiXCR and kept in-frame beta chains. Rows are combined by CDR3 protein, so each entry shows the most common genes and DNA. For this entry, the V and J calls and clone size follow TCRdb and not the study's own pipeline. This sample holds more than 1,000,000 distinct CDR3 sequences; about two fifths were observed only once. In total, the top ten clones hold 11% of the sample.

This clonotype turned up a few times. No antigen is known for it. Base qualities are not provided; no much larger clone lies one nucleotide away. The CDR3 contains 13 residues, cysteine and phenylalanine counted. Only the CDR3 DNA stays, 39 bases, in frame from base 1. From the germline V gene, CDR1 is MGHRA and CDR2 is YSYEKL. Germline trimming amounts to 1 base on V and 11 bases on J, with 2 as the count of junction bases outside the gene matches. The hyperthyroidism patients were 18 to 65 years old and newly diagnosed, with a disease duration of less than 2 months. Patients were excluded if they had other autoimmune diseases, uncontrolled infections, pregnancy or lactation. Clinical symptoms, serum thyroxine, TRAb, thyroid ultrasound and orbital computed tomography formed the basis of the diagnosis. Total RNA was extracted using Trizol reagent, and RNA quality was checked on an Agilent 2100 Bioanalyzer.

The TCR sequence derives from an adult man with Graves' hyperthyroidism. The chain joins TRBV4-1 to TRBJ1-4; 9 of the junction bases match TRBD1. The sequenced sample consisted of peripheral blood or thyroid tissue (not recorded which). Here the CDR3 is given as CASSQGQGGKLFF. The DNA is as follows: TGCGCCAGCAGCCAAGGACAGGGGGGGAAACTGTTTTTT.